Below, 17 T cell receptor beta chains from the same sample are listed, as sequenced in a study of blood T cell repertoires in COVID-19. Using immunoSEQ multiplex PCR, the repertoire was profiled, and TCRdb retains in-frame clones only, with some absent. In the table there are some 260,000 clones, 88% of which are singletons. Sequenced: peripheral blood. These receptors all come from a woman aged 35 to 49 who had recovered from COVID-19.

This chain connects TRBV10-3 to TRBJ1-1, with TRBD1 matching 9 bases. CDR1 and CDR2 from the germline V gene are ENHRY and SYGVKD. This CDR3 spans 16 amino acids. V gave up 6 bases and J gave up 2 bases; unmatched junction bases: 10. CDR3 residues: CAIRGGEGQGNTEAFF. The CDR3, as DNA: TGTGCCATCAGGGGGGGGGAGGGACAGGGCAACACTGAAGCTTTCTTT.

The V call is TRBV5-1, the J call TRBJ2-3; weak D call: TRBD2 (6 bases). CDR3 size: 14 residues. Germline CDR1 SGHRS, CDR2 YFSETQ. Between the trimmed V and J ends, which lost 3 bases and 2 bases, there was a span of 10 bases. As DNA, the CDR3 is TGCGCCAGCAGCTCGGGACTCTCCACAGATACGCAGTATTTT. This translates into CASSSGLSTDTQYF.

J is TRBJ2-1 and V is TRBV6-1; 9 nucleotides agree with TRBD2. Unmatched junction bases numbered 4, after V lost 2 bases and J lost 8 bases. The germline V gene has CDR1 MNHNS and CDR2 SASEGT. The CDR3 totals 14 residues. The CDR3 loop reads CASSESGRWDEQFF. In nucleotides, the CDR3 is TGTGCCAGCAGTGAAAGCGGGAGGTGGGATGAGCAGTTCTTC.

This rearrangement joins TRBV4-3 to TRBJ1-1; tentatively, D is TRBD1 (5 bases). The CDR3 has 13 amino acids. Trimming took 4 bases from V and 5 from J, leaving 11 bases between them. The V gene's germline CDR1 is LGHNA and CDR2 YSLEER. The CDR3 DNA is TGCGCCAGCAGCCGAAAGCAGGGAACTGAAGCTTTCTTT. It is translated as CASSRKQGTEAFF.

The chain joins TRBV9 to TRBJ2-7; 7 nucleotides match TRBD2. V lost 0 bases to trimming and J lost 3 bases; unmatched junction nucleotides: 6. This CDR3 is 15 amino acids long. CDR1 is SGDLS and CDR2 is YYNGEE in the germline V gene. The CDR3 here is CASSVAGGPVYEQYF. In DNA form, the CDR3 reads TGTGCCAGCAGCGTAGCGGGAGGACCTGTCTACGAGCAGTACTTC.

This clone turned up a few times. Other DNA sequences in the same sample also yield this CDR3. The rearrangement joins TRBV9 to TRBJ2-2; TRBD2 agrees at 15 bases. The CDR3 totals 18 residues. Germline V gene sequence: CDR1 SGDLS, CDR2 YYNGEE. With V trimmed by 3 bases and J by 4 bases, 7 bases remained unmatched. The CDR3 region has the DNA TGTGCCAGCAGCGCTCCGGGACTAGCGGGAGGTGGCACCGGGGAGCTGTTTTTT. Translated: CASSAPGLAGGGTGELFF.

V and J are TRBV19 and TRBJ1-6; 8 bases match TRBD1. There are 15 residues in the CDR3. V lost 7 bases and J lost 6; bases outside the gene matches: 8. Germline V lookup: CDR1 LNHDA, CDR2 SQIVND (reference sequence). CDR3 coding DNA: TGTGCCAGTACGGCAGGGGGCGTGAGTAATTCACCCCTCCACTTT. This encodes CASTAGGVSNSPLHF.

This rearrangement joins TRBV11-3 to TRBJ2-5; the match to TRBD2 covers 11 bases. CDR1 is SGHNT, CDR2 YENEEA, per germline. The V gene end was trimmed by 1 base and the J gene end by 4 bases; junction bases not matched to a gene: 8. This CDR3 region has 17 residues. CDR3 amino acids: CASSLGGSGRAGETQYF. In DNA form, the CDR3 reads TGTGCCAGCAGCTTAGGGGGTAGCGGGAGGGCCGGAGAGACCCAGTACTTC.

The V and J genes are TRBV19 and TRBJ2-5; 9 nucleotides agree with TRBD2. Germline V CDR1 and CDR2: LNHDA, SQIVND (reference sequence). CDR3 size: 14 residues. The V segment lost 8 bases and the J segment 5 bases; nucleotides outside the gene matches: 9. DNA for the CDR3: TGTGCCAGTTCTGGCGGGAGGGCTTGGGAGACCCAGTACTTC. Its protein is CASSGGRAWETQYF.

This clone was seen only once. The chain uses TRBV30 and TRBJ2-3; 9 bases align to TRBD2. Losses at the gene ends were 0 bases for V and 0 bases for J; bases not matched to a gene: 4. Per germline, CDR1 GTSNPN and CDR2 SVGIG (reference sequence). The CDR3 is 16 residues long. Written as DNA, the CDR3 is TGTGCCTGGAGTGTCGCTAGCGGGACCAGCACAGATACGCAGTATTTT. This gives the protein CAWSVASGTSTDTQYF.

The V call is TRBV19, the J call TRBJ1-5, with TRBD1 as a possible D gene (6 bases). From germline, CDR1 is LNHDA and CDR2 SQIVND (reference sequence). This CDR3 is 14 amino acids long. V lost 4 bases and J lost 7, with 14 bases in between. The CDR3 DNA reads as TGTGCCAGTAGTACAACAGGGCAAGGGCAGCCCCAGCATTTT. Translation gives CASSTTGQGQPQHF.

V gene TRBV12-2 combines with J gene TRBJ1-1; the table gives TRBD1 as D, unverified against the DNA. TRBV12-2 corresponds to a pseudogene. The CDR3 extends over 17 amino acids. The CDR3 here is CASRLDEGTAGNTEAFF. CDR3 in DNA: TGTGCAAGTCGCTTAGACGAGGGGACAGCCGGGAACACTGAAGCTTTCTTT.

The gene calls are TRBV5-1 and TRBJ1-4, with D tentatively TRBD1 (5 bases). Trimming shortened V by 0 bases and J by 0 bases, and 9 bases separated the two germline ends. Germline assignment: CDR1 SGHRS and CDR2 YFSETQ. CDR3 length equals 16 residues. Here the CDR3 DNA reads TGCGCCAGCAGCTTGGGTGGGGGGGCAACTAATGAAAAACTGTTTTTT. This translates into CASSLGGGATNEKLFF.

The chain couples TRBV6-5 to TRBJ2-3, with D maybe TRBD2 (5 bases). Germline V CDR1 and CDR2: MNHEY, SVGAGI. V was cut by 6 bases and J by 8 bases, with 15 bases left in between. CDR3 size: 13 residues. The CDR3 protein is CASSPDPRVTQYF. The CDR3 nucleotides read TGTGCCAGCAGCCCGGACCCGCGGGTTACGCAGTATTTT.

V is TRBV6-2 or TRBV6-3 and J is TRBJ1-3, with 11 bases fitting TRBD1. CDR3 length: 18 residues. V lost 2 bases and J lost 0; bases outside the gene matches: 6. Germline CDR1 is MNHEY and CDR2 is SVGEGT. The CDR3 spells CASSYPRDRGTSGNTIYF. CDR3 nucleotide sequence: TGTGCCAGCAGTTACCCCCGGGACAGGGGGACCTCTGGAAACACCATATATTTT.

V gene TRBV30 combines with J gene TRBJ2-5; maybe TRBD1 (6 bases). The germline CDR1 and CDR2 sequences are GTSNPN and SVGIG (reference sequence). This CDR3 is 13 amino acids long. The germline V and J ends were trimmed by 2 bases and 5 bases, with 12 bases remaining between them. CDR3 protein: CAWSQGFGETQYF. The CDR3 region has the DNA TGTGCCTGGAGTCAGGGGTTTGGGGAGACCCAGTACTTC.

This clone was found a few times. This chain links TRBV3-1 (or the pseudogene TRBV3-2) with TRBJ1-4; perhaps TRBD1 as D (6 bases). The CDR3 contains 15 residues. Germline V CDR1 and CDR2: LGHDT, YNNKEL (reference sequence). V was clipped by 4 bases and J by 4 bases, with 13 bases between them. In nucleotides, the CDR3 is TGTGCCAGCAGCCCTAACAGGGCGGGTAATGAAAAACTGTTTTTT. Residues: CASSPNRAGNEKLFF.